One and the same sample provided the 17 T cell receptor beta chains below, sequenced in a study of shared clonotypes between healthy human individuals. Profiling relied on immunoSEQ multiplex PCR, and the TCRdb table lists in-frame clones only, not all of them. The table shows more than 2,000,000 clones, with 90% to 95% occurring only once. Material for sequencing was naive CD4+ T cells sorted from blood. As to subset: CD45RA+ positively selected. The origin of the receptors is a man younger than 35 in good health.

J is TRBJ1-3 and V is TRBV28; 7 bases map to TRBD1. CDR1 and CDR2 (germline): MDHEN, SYDVKM. V trimming: 7 bases; J trimming: 1 base; junction bases outside the gene matches: 7. The CDR3 has 15 amino acids. The CDR3 loop reads CASTNGQVSGNTIYF. Here the CDR3 DNA reads TGTGCCAGCACTAATGGACAGGTGTCTGGAAACACCATATATTTT.

CDR3 nucleotides: TGCGCCAGCAGCCAAGTTATAGTGCCTCACGGCACAGATACGCAGTATTTT. Translating it yields CASSQVIVPHGTDTQYF. J is TRBJ2-3 and V is TRBV4-1; no definite D call. Trimming pared 1 base from V and 1 base from J, leaving 15 bases between. Germline V gene lookup returns CDR1 MGHRA and CDR2 YSYEKL. The CDR3 contains 17 residues.

This rearrangement joins TRBV7-3 to TRBJ2-1, with 7 bases aligning to TRBD1. The ends lost 6 bases at V and 0 bases at J; junction bases unmatched: 5. This CDR3 contains 15 residues. Germline CDR1 SGHTA, CDR2 FQGTGA. The CDR3 protein is CASSFDRVSYNEQFF. In DNA, the CDR3 is TGTGCCAGCAGTTTTGACAGGGTCTCCTACAATGAGCAGTTCTTC.

The chain joins TRBV7-9 to TRBJ2-1; 15 positions match TRBD2. The V gene's germline CDR1 is SEHNR and CDR2 FQNEAQ (reference sequence). CDR3 length: 13 residues. V gave up 10 bases and J gave up 7 bases; unmatched junction bases: 2. The CDR3 DNA reads as TGTGCCACCGGACTAGCGGGAGGGAATGAGCAGTTCTTC. This encodes CATGLAGGNEQFF.

Only one count was recorded for this clone. The chain employs TRBV7-2 and TRBJ2-1; D uncertain. V lost 4 bases and J 9 bases, leaving 13 bases between the germline ends. This CDR3 has 13 amino acids. Germline CDR1 and CDR2: SGHTA and FQGNSA. CDR3 in amino acids: CASSSDLGLEQFF. The CDR3 nucleotides read TGTGCCAGCAGCTCGGACCTAGGCCTTGAGCAGTTCTTC.

The chain has TRBV6-6 and TRBJ2-3; 11 nucleotides agree with TRBD2. The J segment lost 6 bases and the V segment lost 6 bases, leaving 8 bases of the junction unmatched. CDR3 length equals 15 residues. Germline CDR1 MNHNY, CDR2 SVGAGI (reference sequence). For the CDR3, the DNA is TGTGCCAGCAGGGATATAGCGGGAGGGGGGGATACGCAGTATTTT. Its translation: CASRDIAGGGDTQYF.

J is TRBJ2-1 and V is TRBV6-1; D may be TRBD1 or TRBD2 (5 bases each). Between the trimmed V and J ends, which lost 2 bases and 12 bases, there was a span of 11 bases. Germline V gene data show CDR1 as MNHNS and CDR2 as SASEGT. CDR3 length: 12 residues. CDR3: CASSEPGALQFF. CDR3 DNA: TGTGCCAGCAGTGAACCCGGGGCCCTGCAGTTCTTC.

This clone has only a few counts. V is TRBV19 and J is TRBJ2-1; the D is unclear. Trimming pared 3 bases from V and 4 bases from J, leaving 7 bases between. Germline assignment: CDR1 LNHDA and CDR2 SQIVND (reference sequence). This CDR3 spans 13 amino acids. The CDR3 reads CASSMGLYNEQFF. CDR3 in DNA: TGTGCCAGTAGTATGGGTCTTTACAATGAGCAGTTCTTC.

The chain is built from TRBV2 and TRBJ1-4; no definite D call. Germline CDR1 reads SNHLY; CDR2 reads FYNNEI. V gave up 6 bases and J gave up 12 bases, with 14 bases separating them. This CDR3 has 12 residues. For the CDR3, the DNA is TGTGCCAGCAGAGTTAACAGCTATCAACTGTTTTTT. It translates to CASRVNSYQLFF. The full variable domain, in which reference TRBV2 and TRBJ1-4 provide the parts outside the CDR3, is EPEVTQTPSHQVTQMGQEVILRCVPISNHLYFYWYRQILGQKVEFLVSFYNNEISEKSEIFDDQFSVERPDGSNFTLKIRSTKLEDSAMYFCASRVNSYQLFFGSGTQLSVL.

The CDR3 nucleotides are TGTGCCAGCAGCGTAACAGGCGTCAACACTGAAGCTTTCTTT. It specifies CASSVTGVNTEAFF. V gene TRBV9 combines with J gene TRBJ1-1, with D perhaps matching TRBD1 (5 bases). V was cut by 1 base and J by 2 bases, with 9 bases left in between. This CDR3 has 14 amino acids. Per the germline V gene, CDR1 is SGDLS and CDR2 is YYNGEE.

The chain uses TRBV6-1 and TRBJ2-3; D may match TRBD1 or TRBD2 (7 bases each). The CDR3 sequence is 14 residues long. In germline, CDR1 is MNHNS, CDR2 SASEGT. Trimming removed 10 bases from V and 2 bases from J, with 16 bases in between. The CDR3 sequence is CAIRGGGPTDTQYF. In DNA, the CDR3 is TGTGCCATCAGGGGAGGGGGCCCCACAGATACGCAGTATTTT.

J is TRBJ2-6 and V is TRBV9; maybe TRBD1 (6 bases). This CDR3 is built from 16 residues. V lost 0 bases and J lost 3, with 10 bases in between. CDR1 SGDLS and CDR2 YYNGEE come from the germline V gene. CDR3 nucleotides: TGTGCCAGCAGCGTAGTGCCAGGGGATGGGGCCAACGTCCTGACTTTC. This codes for CASSVVPGDGANVLTF. Supplemented by reference TRBV9 and TRBJ2-6, the full variable domain reads DSGVTQTPKHLITATGQRVTLRCSPRSGDLSVYWYQQSLDQGLQFLIQYYNGEERAKGNILERFSAQQFPDLHSELNLSSLELGDSALYFCASSVVPGDGANVLTFGAGSRLTVL.

The chain joins TRBV18 to TRBJ2-5; no definite D call. This CDR3 is 13 amino acids long. The germline CDR1 and CDR2 sequences are KGHSH and LQKENI. Trimming cost V 3 bases and J 3 bases, with 8 bases left between them. DNA for the CDR3: TGTGCCAGCTCACCGCCCAATAAAGAGACCCAGTACTTC. Translated, it gives CASSPPNKETQYF.

The rearrangement joins TRBV10-1 to TRBJ2-2; no clear D. The germline gives CDR1 WNHNN, CDR2 SYGVQD (reference sequence). The CDR3 consists of 10 residues. CDR3 amino acids: CGWVSGELFF. The CDR3 nucleotides are TGCGGGTGGGTGTCCGGGGAGCTGTTTTTT.

V gene TRBV19 combines with J gene TRBJ1-5; D is possibly TRBD1 (6 bases). V dropped 7 bases and J dropped 6 bases, with 16 bases sitting between them. The CDR3 spans 14 residues. Germline values: CDR1 LNHDA, CDR2 SQIVND (reference sequence). DNA for the CDR3: TGTGCCAGTACTCCGGACAGTCGGGGTCAGCCCCAGCATTTT. Translating it yields CASTPDSRGQPQHF.

This CDR3 is CASPPDNQPQHF. CDR3 DNA: TGTGCCAGTCCCCCGGACAATCAGCCCCAGCATTTT. The chain joins TRBV7-2 to TRBJ1-5; D not certain. V dropped 9 bases and J dropped 3 bases, with 9 bases sitting between them. The CDR3 sequence is 12 residues long. Germline CDR1 and CDR2: SGHTA and FQGNSA.

The V and J genes are TRBV5-6 and TRBJ2-6; D remains ambiguous. The V and J ends lost 2 bases and 0 bases respectively, with 18 bases between them. In germline, CDR1 is SGHDT, CDR2 YYEEEE. This CDR3 has 19 residues. CDR3 DNA: TGTGCCAGCAGCTTAGGAATTGTTGTGGGTTTCTCTGGGGCCAACGTCCTGACTTTC. Translated, it gives CASSLGIVVGFSGANVLTF.